This T cell receptor (beta chain) was sequenced for a study of early T cells in non-severe SARS-CoV-2 infection. Turning to the study itself: The input, bulk RNA from unsorted whole blood, was sequenced, and chains were unpaired.

The protocol attached unique molecular identifiers to individual cDNA molecules. TCRdb re-called the 5' RACE reads through MiXCR, storing one row per CDR3 protein. The table includes 85,000 to 100,000 distinct CDR3 sequences, roughly 17% detected once. Trimming pared 2 bases from V and 4 bases from J, leaving 17 bases between. This CDR3 spans 15 amino acids. The germline V gene encodes CDR1 DFQATT and CDR2 SNEGSKA (reference sequence). The genes are TRBV20-1 and TRBJ1-2; a weak D match, TRBD1 (5 bases). Here the sequenced sample was whole blood, taken at baseline. The TCR was taken from an adult who was a healthcare worker with PCR-confirmed SARS-CoV-2 infection or an uninfected control (not recorded which). The CDR3 DNA reads TGCAGTGCTAGACTTCGGGACGGCCGATCCTATGGCTACACCTTC. Translation: CSARLRDGRSYGYTF.